This T cell receptor (beta chain) was documented in a study of blood T cells in healthy people across ages. Points on this clonotype: The target antigen is unknown.

Notes on the study in general: The fall in TCR beta diversity per million T cells was roughly linear with age.

With a J-beta primer mix and a sample-barcoded 5' primer, a second PCR ran about 6 to 11 cycles. Every cDNA molecule carried a tag from a template-switch adaptor bearing 12 random nucleotides. From the 5' RACE reads, TCRdb called clonotypes with MiXCR, one entry per CDR3 protein. Among over 1,200,000 distinct CDR3 sequences listed, 55% to 75% were seen once. The CDR3 has 19 amino acids. With 3 bases clipped from V and 3 bases from J, the junction kept 12 bases outside the gene matches. Germline V gene sequence: CDR1 SGHTA, CDR2 FQGNSA. The chain joins TRBV7-2 to TRBJ2-5; 14 bases align to TRBD2. Sequenced: blood. The sequence was obtained from a man aged 18 to 35 in good health. This CDR3 reads CASSFPLTSGGVSEETQYF. CDR3 sequence (DNA): TGTGCCAGCAGCTTTCCCTTGACTAGCGGGGGGGTTTCGGAAGAGACCCAGTACTTC.